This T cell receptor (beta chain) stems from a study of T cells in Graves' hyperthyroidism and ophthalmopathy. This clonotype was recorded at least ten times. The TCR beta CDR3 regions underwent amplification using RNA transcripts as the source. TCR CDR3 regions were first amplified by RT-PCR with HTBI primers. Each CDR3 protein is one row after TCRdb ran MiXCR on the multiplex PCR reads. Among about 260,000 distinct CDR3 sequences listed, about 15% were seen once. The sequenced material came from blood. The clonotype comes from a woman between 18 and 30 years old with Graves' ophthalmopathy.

The CDR3 region is CASIVRTKGISTSTDTQYF. The DNA of the CDR3 is TGTGCCAGCATTGTACGAACTAAGGGGATCTCTACTAGCACAGATACGCAGTATTTT. The chain combines TRBV2 with TRBJ2-3; TRBD1 might be the D (5 bases). Per germline, CDR1 SNHLY and CDR2 FYNNEI. This CDR3 has 19 residues. The V end lost 7 bases, the J end lost 0 bases, and 26 bases lay between the germline ends.